These T cell receptor beta chains were read from a single sample in a study of T cells after yellow fever vaccination. TCRdb re-called the 5' RACE reads with MiXCR, one entry per CDR3 protein. Found here are 150,000 or so distinct CDR3 sequences, less than 8.5% of them singletons; the top ten hold under 0.7%. The source material was CD4+ T cells sorted from PBMCs, sampled 10 days after the yellow fever booster vaccination. These receptor sequences come from a man aged 30 to 45 who received the YFV17D yellow fever vaccine. Each CDR3 is given with its conserved first and last residue. Fields, in order: J gene, V gene, clone size, CDR3 length, D gene, CDR3 DNA, CDR3 protein. A D gene is named only where the DNA matches it firmly. The size entry is marked missing in some rows and otherwise reads once, few, many or a size class.

TRBJ1-1 | TRBV29-1 | many | 15 | . | TGCAGCGCCGGAGAACGGACCGGGGTTAGCACTGAAGCTTTCTTT | CSAGERTGVSTEAFF
TRBJ2-3 | TRBV29-1 | . | 12 | . | TGCAGCGTTGACAAGAGCACAGATACGCAGTATTTT | CSVDKSTDTQYF
TRBJ1-1 | TRBV7-3 | many | 14 | . | TGTGCCAGCAGCTTAAATAGCAAATACACTGAAGCTTTCTTT | CASSLNSKYTEAFF
TRBJ1-2 | TRBV6-5 | few | 12 | TRBD1 | TGTGCCAGCAGCCCCGGACAGGGAAGGTACACCTTC | CASSPGQGRYTF
TRBJ1-2 | TRBV6-2/TRBV6-3 | few | 14 | . | TGTGCCAGCAGTCCCAACCCGTCCAGGATTGGCTACACCTTC | CASSPNPSRIGYTF
TRBJ2-1 | TRBV2 | many | 15 | TRBD2 | TGTGCCAGCAGTGAACCTAGCGGGAGAGACAATGAGCAGTTCTTC | CASSEPSGRDNEQFF
TRBJ1-3 | TRBV7-2 | many | 14 | . | TGTGCCAGCAGCAGAAGAAACTCTGGAAACACCATATATTTT | CASSRRNSGNTIYF
TRBJ2-2 | TRBV20-1 | many | 15 | . | TGCAGTGTTACCTCCGGGAGCACGAACACCGGGGAGCTGTTTTTT | CSVTSGSTNTGELFF
TRBJ2-7 | TRBV7-9 | many | 12 | TRBD2 | TGTGCCAGCAGCTCGGGGAGGGACGAGCAGTACTTC | CASSSGRDEQYF
TRBJ2-7 | TRBV29-1 | many | 14 | TRBD1 | TGCAGCGTTGTACTGACAGGGGAAGGCTACGAGCAGTACTTC | CSVVLTGEGYEQYF
TRBJ2-1 | TRBV5-5 | . | 15 | . | TGTGCCAGCAGCTTGGCGGGAATGGGGCACAATGAGCAGTTCTTC | CASSLAGMGHNEQFF